The 5 T cell receptor beta chains below come from one sample, sequenced in a study of cytomegalovirus exposure and HLA in healthy donors. Primers: 60 Vbeta forward and 13 Jbeta reverse. TCRdb keeps only in-frame clones here, not all; method: immunoSEQ multiplex PCR. Altogether 200,000 to 250,000 clones are present, 60% to 80% being singletons, with the ten largest covering 3.5% to 4%. Sequencing was performed on PBMCs. Receptors originate from a male donor in good health and CMV-seronegative.

The chain is built from TRBV30 and TRBJ2-5; the D gene is possibly TRBD1 (5 bases). The J call could be wrong; TRBJ2-7 is a better fit for the DNA end. The germline CDR1 and CDR2 sequences are GTSNPN and SVGIG (reference sequence). The CDR3 sequence is 11 residues long. CDR3 coding DNA: TGTGCCTGTCAGGGCTCCCTCGAGCAGTACTTC. Protein product: CACQGSLEQYF.

This rearrangement joins TRBV29-1 to TRBJ2-7; TRBD1 matches at 8 bases. The CDR3 extends over 14 amino acids. V was clipped by 5 bases and J by 0 bases; unmatched bases: 6. CDR1 SQVTM and CDR2 ANQGSEA come from the germline V gene. This CDR3 is CSVLGGQDSYEQYF. Written as DNA, the CDR3 is TGCAGCGTTTTAGGGGGACAGGACTCCTACGAGCAGTACTTC.

The J gene is TRBJ2-5, the V gene TRBV10-1, with a weak D call TRBD1 (6 bases). Germline CDR1 is WNHNN and CDR2 is SYGVQD (reference sequence). The CDR3 totals 14 residues. V dropped 2 bases and J dropped 3 bases, with 10 bases sitting between them. CDR3 region: CASSESQGKETQYF. The CDR3 nucleotides read TGCGCCAGCAGTGAGAGTCAGGGGAAAGAGACCCAGTACTTC.

The chain employs TRBV6-5 and TRBJ1-6, with no clear D. V was shortened by 8 bases and J by 7 bases, with 6 bases between the two germline ends. The CDR3 sequence is 11 residues long. CDR1 and CDR2 (germline): MNHEY, SVGAGI. CDR3 amino acids: CASRGNSPLHF. DNA for the CDR3: TGTGCCAGCCGAGGAAATTCACCCCTCCACTTT.

CDR3 nucleotides: TGCGCCAGCAGCCAAGGCCTAGCGGGCGATGAGCAGTTCTTC. Translated: CASSQGLAGDEQFF. The gene calls are TRBV4-1 and TRBJ2-1, with 8 nucleotides matching TRBD2. Germline CDR1 is MGHRA and CDR2 is YSYEKL. J was trimmed by 8 bases and V by 1 base; bases with no gene match: 4. The CDR3 totals 14 residues.